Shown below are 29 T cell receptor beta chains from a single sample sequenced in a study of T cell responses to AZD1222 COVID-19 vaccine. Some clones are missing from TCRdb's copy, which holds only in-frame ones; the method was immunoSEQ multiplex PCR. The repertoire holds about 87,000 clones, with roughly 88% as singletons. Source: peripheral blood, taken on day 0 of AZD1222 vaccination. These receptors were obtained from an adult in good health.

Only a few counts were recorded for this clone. Here the CDR3 reads CASSQNLNSYNSPLHF. Here the CDR3 DNA reads TGTGCCAGCAGCCAAAATCTGAACTCCTATAATTCACCCCTCCACTTT. The chain links TRBV3-1 (or the pseudogene TRBV3-2) to TRBJ1-6; D call uncertain. Per the germline V gene, CDR1 is LGHDT and CDR2 is YNNKEL (reference sequence). V lost 2 bases and J lost 0, with 8 bases in between. The CDR3 extends over 16 amino acids.

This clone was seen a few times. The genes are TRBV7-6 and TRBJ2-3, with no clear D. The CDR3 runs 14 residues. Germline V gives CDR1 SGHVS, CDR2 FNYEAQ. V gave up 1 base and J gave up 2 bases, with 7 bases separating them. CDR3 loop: CASSLERSTDTQYF. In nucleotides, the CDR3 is TGTGCCAGCAGCTTAGAACGATCCACAGATACGCAGTATTTT. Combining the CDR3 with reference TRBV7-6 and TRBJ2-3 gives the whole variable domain GAGVSQSPRYKVTKRGQDVALRCDPISGHVSLYWYRQALGQGPEFLTYFNYEAQQDKSGLPNDRFSAERPEGSISTLTIQRTEQRDSAMYRCASSLERSTDTQYFGPGTRLTVL.

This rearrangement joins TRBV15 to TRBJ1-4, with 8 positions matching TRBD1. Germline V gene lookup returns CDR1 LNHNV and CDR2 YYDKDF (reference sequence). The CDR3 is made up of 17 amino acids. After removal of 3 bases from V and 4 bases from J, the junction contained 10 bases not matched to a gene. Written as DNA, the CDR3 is TGTGCCACCAGCAGCCCGGACAGGGAGGATATTAATGAAAAACTGTTTTTT. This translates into CATSSPDREDINEKLFF. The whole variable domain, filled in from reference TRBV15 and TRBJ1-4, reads DAMVIQNPRYQVTQFGKPVTLSCSQTLNHNVMYWYQQKSSQAPKLLFHYYDKDFNNEADTPDNFQSRRPNTSFCFLDIRSPGLGDTAMYLCATSSPDREDINEKLFFGSGTQLSVL.

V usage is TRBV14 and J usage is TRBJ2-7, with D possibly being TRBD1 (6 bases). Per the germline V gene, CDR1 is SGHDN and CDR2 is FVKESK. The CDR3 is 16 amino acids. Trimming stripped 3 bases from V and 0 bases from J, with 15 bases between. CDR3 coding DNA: TGTGCCAGCAGCCAGGAAGGACAGCCTAGCTCCTACGAGCAGTACTTC. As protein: CASSQEGQPSSYEQYF.

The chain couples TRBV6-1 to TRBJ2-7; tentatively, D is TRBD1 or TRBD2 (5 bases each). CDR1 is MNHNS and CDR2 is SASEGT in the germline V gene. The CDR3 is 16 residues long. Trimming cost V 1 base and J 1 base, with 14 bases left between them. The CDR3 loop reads CASSEVPGLNSYEQYF. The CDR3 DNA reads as TGTGCCAGCAGTGAAGTCCCGGGGCTCAATTCCTACGAGCAGTACTTC.

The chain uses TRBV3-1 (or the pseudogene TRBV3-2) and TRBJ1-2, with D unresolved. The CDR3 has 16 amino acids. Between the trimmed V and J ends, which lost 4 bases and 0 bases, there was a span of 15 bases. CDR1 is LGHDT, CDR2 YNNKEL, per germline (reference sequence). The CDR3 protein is CASSPPREKANYGYTF. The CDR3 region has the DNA TGTGCCAGCAGCCCGCCACGGGAAAAGGCTAACTATGGCTACACCTTC.

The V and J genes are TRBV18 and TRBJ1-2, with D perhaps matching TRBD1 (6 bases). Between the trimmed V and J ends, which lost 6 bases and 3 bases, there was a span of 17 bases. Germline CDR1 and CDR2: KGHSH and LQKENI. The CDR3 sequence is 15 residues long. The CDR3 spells CASSREEGDYYGYTF. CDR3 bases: TGTGCCAGCTCCCGAGAGGAGGGGGACTACTATGGCTACACCTTC.

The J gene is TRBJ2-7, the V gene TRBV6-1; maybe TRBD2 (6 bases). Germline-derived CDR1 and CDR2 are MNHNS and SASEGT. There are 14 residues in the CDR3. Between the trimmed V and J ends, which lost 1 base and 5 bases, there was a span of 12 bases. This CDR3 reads CASSEVIGEDEQYF. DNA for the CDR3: TGTGCCAGCAGTGAAGTTATAGGGGAGGACGAGCAGTACTTC.

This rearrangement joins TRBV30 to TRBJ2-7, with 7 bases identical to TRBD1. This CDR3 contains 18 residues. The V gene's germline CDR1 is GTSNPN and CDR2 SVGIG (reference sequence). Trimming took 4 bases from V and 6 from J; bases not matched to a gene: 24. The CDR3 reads CAWTDYQRGGREMFEQYF. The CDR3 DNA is TGTGCCTGGACCGACTATCAGAGAGGGGGCAGGGAGATGTTCGAGCAGTACTTC.

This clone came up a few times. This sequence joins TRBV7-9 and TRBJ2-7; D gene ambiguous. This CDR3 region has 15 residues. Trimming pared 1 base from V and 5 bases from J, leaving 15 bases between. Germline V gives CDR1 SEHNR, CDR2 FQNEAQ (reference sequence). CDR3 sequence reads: CASSLVTSRSHEQYF. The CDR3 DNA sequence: TGTGCCAGCAGCTTAGTTACCTCCCGAAGCCACGAGCAGTACTTC.

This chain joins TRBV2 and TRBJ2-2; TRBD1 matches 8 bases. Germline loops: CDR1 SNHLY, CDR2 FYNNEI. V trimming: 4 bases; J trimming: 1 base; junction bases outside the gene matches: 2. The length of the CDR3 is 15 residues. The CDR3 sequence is CASSVGTGNTGELFF. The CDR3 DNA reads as TGTGCCAGCAGTGTGGGGACAGGGAACACCGGGGAGCTGTTTTTT. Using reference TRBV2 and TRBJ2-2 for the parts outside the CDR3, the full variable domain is EPEVTQTPSHQVTQMGQEVILRCVPISNHLYFYWYRQILGQKVEFLVSFYNNEISEKSEIFDDQFSVERPDGSNFTLKIRSTKLEDSAMYFCASSVGTGNTGELFFGEGSRLTVL.

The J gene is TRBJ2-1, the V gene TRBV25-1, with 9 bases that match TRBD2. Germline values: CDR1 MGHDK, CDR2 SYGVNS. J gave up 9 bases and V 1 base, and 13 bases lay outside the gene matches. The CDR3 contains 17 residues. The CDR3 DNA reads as TGTGCCAGCAGTGAATCGATGTCGGCGGGAGGGCTGGGTGAGCAGTTCTTC. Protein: CASSESMSAGGLGEQFF.

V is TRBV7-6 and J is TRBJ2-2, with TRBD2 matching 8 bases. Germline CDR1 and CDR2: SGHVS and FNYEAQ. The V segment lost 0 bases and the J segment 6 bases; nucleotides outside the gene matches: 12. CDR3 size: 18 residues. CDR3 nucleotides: TGTGCCAGCAGCTTAGCGGCCCAGGGACTAGGTCGTCCCGGGGAGCTGTTTTTT. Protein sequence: CASSLAAQGLGRPGELFF.

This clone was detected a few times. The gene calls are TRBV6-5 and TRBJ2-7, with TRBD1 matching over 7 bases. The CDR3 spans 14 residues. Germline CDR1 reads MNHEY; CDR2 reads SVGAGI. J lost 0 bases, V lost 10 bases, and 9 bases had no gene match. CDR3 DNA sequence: TGTGCCACGTCGGGACAGACAACCTCCTACGAGCAGTACTTC. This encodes CATSGQTTSYEQYF.

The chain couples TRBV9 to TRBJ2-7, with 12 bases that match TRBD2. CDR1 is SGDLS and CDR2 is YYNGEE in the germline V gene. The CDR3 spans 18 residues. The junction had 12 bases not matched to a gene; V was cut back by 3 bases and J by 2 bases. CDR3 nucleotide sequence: TGTGCCAGCAGCGACGATCCGGGACTAGCGGGCTACACCTACGAGCAGTACTTC. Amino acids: CASSDDPGLAGYTYEQYF.

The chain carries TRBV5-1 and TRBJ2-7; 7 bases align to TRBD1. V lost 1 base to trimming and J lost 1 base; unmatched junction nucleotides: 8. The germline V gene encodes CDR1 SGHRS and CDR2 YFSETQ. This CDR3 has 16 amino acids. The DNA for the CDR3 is TGCGCCAGCAGCTTGAGTCCCACAGGGGCTTCCTACGAGCAGTACTTC. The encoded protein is CASSLSPTGASYEQYF. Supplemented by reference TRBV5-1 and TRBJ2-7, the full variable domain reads KAGVTQTPRYLIKTRGQQVTLSCSPISGHRSVSWYQQTPGQGLQFLFEYFSETQRNKGNFPGRFSGRQFSNSRSEMNVSTLELGDSALYLCASSLSPTGASYEQYFGPGTRLTVT.

The CDR3 region is CAWRQGINSPLHF. CDR3 DNA sequence: TGTGCCTGGAGGCAGGGGATCAATTCACCCCTCCACTTT. This chain joins TRBV30 and TRBJ1-6, with TRBD1 as a possible D gene (6 bases). V gave up 3 bases and J gave up 7 bases, with 10 bases separating them. Per the germline V gene, CDR1 is GTSNPN and CDR2 is SVGIG (reference sequence). There are 13 residues in the CDR3.

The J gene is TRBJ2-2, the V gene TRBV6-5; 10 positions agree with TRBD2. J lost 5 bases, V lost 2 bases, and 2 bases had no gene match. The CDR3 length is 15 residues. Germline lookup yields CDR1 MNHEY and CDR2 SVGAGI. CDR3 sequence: CASSYTSGKTGELFF. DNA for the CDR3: TGTGCCAGCAGTTACACTAGCGGGAAGACCGGGGAGCTGTTTTTT.

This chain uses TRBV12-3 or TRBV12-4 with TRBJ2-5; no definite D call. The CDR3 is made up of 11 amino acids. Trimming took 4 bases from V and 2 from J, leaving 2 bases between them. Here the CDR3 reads CASSWQETQYF. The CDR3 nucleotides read TGTGCCAGCAGTTGGCAAGAGACCCAGTACTTC.

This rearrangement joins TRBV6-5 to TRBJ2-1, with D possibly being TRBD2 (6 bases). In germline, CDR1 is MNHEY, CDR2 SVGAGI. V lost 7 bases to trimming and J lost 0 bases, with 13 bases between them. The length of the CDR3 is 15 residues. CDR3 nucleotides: TGTGCCAGCATCGCCTCGGGGGTCTCCTACAATGAGCAGTTCTTC. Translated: CASIASGVSYNEQFF.

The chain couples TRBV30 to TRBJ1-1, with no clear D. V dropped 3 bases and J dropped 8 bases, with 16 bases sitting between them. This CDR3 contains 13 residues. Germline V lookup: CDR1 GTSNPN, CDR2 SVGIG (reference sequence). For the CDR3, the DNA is TGTGCCTGGAGCCTGCCAGCACAAAGAGAAGCTTTCTTT. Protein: CAWSLPAQREAFF.

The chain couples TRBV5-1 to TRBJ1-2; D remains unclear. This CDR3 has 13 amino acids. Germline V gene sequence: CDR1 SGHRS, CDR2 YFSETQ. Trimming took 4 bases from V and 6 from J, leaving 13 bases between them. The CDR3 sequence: CASSGRWGDGYTF. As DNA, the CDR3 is TGCGCCAGCAGCGGTCGGTGGGGAGATGGCTACACCTTC.

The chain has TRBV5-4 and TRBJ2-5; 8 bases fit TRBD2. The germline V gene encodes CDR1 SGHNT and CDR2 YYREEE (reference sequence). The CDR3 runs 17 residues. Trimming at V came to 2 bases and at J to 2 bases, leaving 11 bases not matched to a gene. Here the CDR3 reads CASSFFREGIEQETQYF. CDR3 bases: TGTGCCAGCAGCTTCTTTCGGGAGGGAATTGAACAAGAGACCCAGTACTTC.

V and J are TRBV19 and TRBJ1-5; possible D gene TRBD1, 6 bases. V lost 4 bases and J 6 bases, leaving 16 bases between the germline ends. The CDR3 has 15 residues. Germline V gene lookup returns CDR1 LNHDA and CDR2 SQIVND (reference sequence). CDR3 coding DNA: TGTGCCAGTAGTACCCCTACAGGGTTTGGTCAGCCCCAGCATTTT. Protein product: CASSTPTGFGQPQHF.

CDR3 in amino acids: CASSSFTGGGYEQYF. The CDR3 region has the DNA TGTGCCAGCAGCTCCTTCACAGGGGGTGGCTACGAGCAGTACTTC. V is TRBV7-8 and J is TRBJ2-7; TRBD1 agrees at 8 bases. The CDR3 spans 15 residues. The trim removed 4 bases at V and 3 bases at J, leaving 8 bases unmatched. Germline V CDR1 and CDR2: SGHVS, FQNEAQ.

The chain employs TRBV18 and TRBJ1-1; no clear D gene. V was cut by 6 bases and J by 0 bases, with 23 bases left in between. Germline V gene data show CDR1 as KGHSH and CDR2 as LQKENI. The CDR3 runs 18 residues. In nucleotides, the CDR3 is TGTGCCAGCTCCTCCCTCTCTAACGCTGGGAGCATGAACACTGAAGCTTTCTTT. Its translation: CASSSLSNAGSMNTEAFF.

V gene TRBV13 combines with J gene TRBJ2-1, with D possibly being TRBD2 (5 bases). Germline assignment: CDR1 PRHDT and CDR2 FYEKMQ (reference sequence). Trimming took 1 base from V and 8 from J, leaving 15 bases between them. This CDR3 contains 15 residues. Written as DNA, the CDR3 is TGTGCCAGCAGCTTAGTATTTAGCGAGATCGATGAGCAGTTCTTC. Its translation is CASSLVFSEIDEQFF.

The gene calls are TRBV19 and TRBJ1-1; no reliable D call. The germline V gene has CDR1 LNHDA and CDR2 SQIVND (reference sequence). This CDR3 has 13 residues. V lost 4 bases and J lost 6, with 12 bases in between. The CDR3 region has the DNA TGTGCCAGTAGTAGGGTGTCCTCGTCTGAAGCTTTCTTT. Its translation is CASSRVSSSEAFF.

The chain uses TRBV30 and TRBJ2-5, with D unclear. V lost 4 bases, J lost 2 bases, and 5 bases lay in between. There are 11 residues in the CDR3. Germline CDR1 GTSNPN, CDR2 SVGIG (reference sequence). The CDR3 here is CAWMRQETQYF. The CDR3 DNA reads TGTGCCTGGATGCGGCAAGAGACCCAGTACTTC. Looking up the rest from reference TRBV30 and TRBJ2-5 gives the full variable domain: SQTIHQWPATLVQPVGSPLSLECTVEGTSNPNLYWYRQAAGRGLQLLFYSVGIGQISSEVPQNLSASRPQDRQFILSSKKLLLSDSGFYLCAWMRQETQYFGPGTRLLVL.